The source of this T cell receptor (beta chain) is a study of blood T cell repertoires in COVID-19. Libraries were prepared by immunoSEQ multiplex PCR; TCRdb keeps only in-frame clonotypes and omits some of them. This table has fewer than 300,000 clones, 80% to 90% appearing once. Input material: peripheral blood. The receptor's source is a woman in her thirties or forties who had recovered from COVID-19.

CDR3 amino acids: CASRPSGGAYNEQFF. The CDR3 nucleotides are TGTGCCAGCAGGCCGAGCGGGGGGGCCTACAATGAGCAGTTCTTC. The chain is built from TRBV9 and TRBJ2-1; TRBD2 agrees at 10 bases. Germline V lookup: CDR1 SGDLS, CDR2 YYNGEE. V gave up 5 bases and J gave up 2 bases; unmatched junction bases: 4. The length of the CDR3 is 15 residues.